The entry below describes one TCR beta chain. Its target is unknown. With 60 Vbeta and 13 Jbeta primers, the PCR was carried out. Using immunoSEQ multiplex PCR, the repertoire was profiled, and TCRdb retains in-frame clones only, with some absent. The sample lists over 110,000 clones; roughly four fifths were seen once. The entry originates in a study of cytomegalovirus exposure and HLA in healthy donors. Study-level results: Immune exposure information comprised only CMV serostatus. The study put roughly 160 TCR beta chains on its list as cytomegalovirus-associated. Productive status was seen about 90% or about 30% of the time for most TCR beta V segments in an earlier analysis.

The CDR3 spans 13 residues. Germline loops: CDR1 MNHEY, CDR2 SMNVEV (reference sequence). Material: PBMCs. This receptor was obtained from a woman aged 60 to 75 in good health and CMV-seropositive. The V gene is TRBV27, the J gene TRBJ2-5; the match to TRBD2 covers 7 bases. The J call may be wrong; the DNA end is better matched by TRBJ2-7. DNA of the CDR3: TGTGCCAGCAGCCCCGGGACTAACTACGAGCAGTACTTC. Protein product: CASSPGTNYEQYF.